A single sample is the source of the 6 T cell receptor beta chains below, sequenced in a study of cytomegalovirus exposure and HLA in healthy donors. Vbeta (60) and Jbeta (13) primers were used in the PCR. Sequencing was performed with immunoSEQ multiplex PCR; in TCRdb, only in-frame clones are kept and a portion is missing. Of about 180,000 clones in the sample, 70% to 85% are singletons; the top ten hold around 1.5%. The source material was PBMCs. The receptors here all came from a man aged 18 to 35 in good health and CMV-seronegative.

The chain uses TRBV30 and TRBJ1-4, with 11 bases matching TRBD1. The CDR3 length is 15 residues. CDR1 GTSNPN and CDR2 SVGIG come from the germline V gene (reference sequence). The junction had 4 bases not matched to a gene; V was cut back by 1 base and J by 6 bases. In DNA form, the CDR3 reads TGTGCCTGGAGTGCAGGGACAGGGGGAGATGAAAAACTGTTTTTT. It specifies CAWSAGTGGDEKLFF.

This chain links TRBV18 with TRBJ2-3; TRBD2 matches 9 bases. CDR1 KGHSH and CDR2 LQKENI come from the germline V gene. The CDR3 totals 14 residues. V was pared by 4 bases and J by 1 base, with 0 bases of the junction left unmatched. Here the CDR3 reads CASSLAGGTDTQYF. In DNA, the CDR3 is TGTGCCAGCTCACTAGCGGGGGGCACAGATACGCAGTATTTT.

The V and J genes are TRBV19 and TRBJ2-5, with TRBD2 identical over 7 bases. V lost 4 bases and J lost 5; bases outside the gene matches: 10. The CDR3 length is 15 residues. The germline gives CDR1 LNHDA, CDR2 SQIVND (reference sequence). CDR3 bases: TGTGCCAGTAGTAGCTTCGGGACTATTAAGGAGACCCAGTACTTC. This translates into CASSSFGTIKETQYF.

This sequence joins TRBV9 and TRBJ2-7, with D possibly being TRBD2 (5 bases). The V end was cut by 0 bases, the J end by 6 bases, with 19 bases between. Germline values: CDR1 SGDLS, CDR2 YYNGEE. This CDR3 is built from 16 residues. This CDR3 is CASSVVSGTPLREQYF. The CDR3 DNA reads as TGTGCCAGCAGCGTAGTGAGCGGAACGCCCCTGCGCGAGCAGTACTTC.

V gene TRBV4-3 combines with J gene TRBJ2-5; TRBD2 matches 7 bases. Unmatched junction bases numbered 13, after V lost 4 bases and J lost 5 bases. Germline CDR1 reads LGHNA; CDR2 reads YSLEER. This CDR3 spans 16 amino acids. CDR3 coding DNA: TGCGCCAGCAGCCGCAGACTAGCCGAGGGTTGGGAGACCCAGTACTTC. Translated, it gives CASSRRLAEGWETQYF.

The CDR3 DNA reads as TGTGCCAGCAGCTTGGTAGTGAACACTGAAGCTTTCTTT. Translating gives CASSLVVNTEAFF. The rearrangement uses TRBV5-5 and TRBJ1-1; D remains ambiguous. The germline V gene has CDR1 SGHKS and CDR2 YYEKEE (reference sequence). The CDR3 covers 13 residues. Trimming left V 0 bases short and J 0 bases short, with 3 bases between.